This T cell receptor beta chain was sequenced during a study of blood T cells in healthy people across ages. Study outcomes and limitations: The fall in TCR beta diversity per million T cells was roughly linear with age.

V gave up 3 bases and J gave up 5 bases, with 22 bases separating them. Germline loops: CDR1 DFQATT, CDR2 SNEGSKA (reference sequence). The CDR3 totals 16 residues. Next came a second PCR, run for about 7 to 12 cycles, which used a sample-barcoded 5' primer along with a J-beta primer mix. TCRdb reprocessed the 5' RACE reads via MiXCR and lists one record per CDR3 protein. The table includes 750,000 to 950,000 distinct CDR3 sequences, more than 25% detected once. This clonotype was seen a handful of times. Its specificity is not known. Isolation yielded PBMCs, at least 7 million per sample, in every case. Separately, the same data were catalogued under a study of T cells of mothers and their children.

This sequence joins TRBV20-1 and TRBJ2-5, with a tentative D call TRBD1 (6 bases). The sequencing sample was made of blood. This TCR derives from a boy between 10 and 17 years old in good health. The CDR3 DNA reads TGCAGTGCTAGGGATTCAAAGGGTCGAACAGGGGAGACCCAGTACTTC. This sequence encodes CSARDSKGRTGETQYF.